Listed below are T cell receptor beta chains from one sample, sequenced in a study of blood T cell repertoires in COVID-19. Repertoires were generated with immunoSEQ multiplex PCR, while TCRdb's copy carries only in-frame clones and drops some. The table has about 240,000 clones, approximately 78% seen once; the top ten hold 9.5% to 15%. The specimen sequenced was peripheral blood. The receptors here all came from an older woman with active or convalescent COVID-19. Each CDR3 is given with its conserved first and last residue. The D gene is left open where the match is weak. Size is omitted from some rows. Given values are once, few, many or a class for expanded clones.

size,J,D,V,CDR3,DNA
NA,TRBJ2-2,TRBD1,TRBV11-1,CASSLGQGQNTGELFF,TGTGCCAGCAGCTTAGGACAGGGCCAGAACACCGGGGAGCTGTTTTTT
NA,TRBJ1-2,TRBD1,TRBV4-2,CASSPPDRGDGYTF,TGTGCCAGCAGCCCCCCGGACAGGGGGGATGGCTACACCTTC
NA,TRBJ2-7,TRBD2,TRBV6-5,CASRRGDGQTYEQYF,TGTGCCAGCAGACGGGGGGATGGTCAAACCTACGAGCAGTACTTC
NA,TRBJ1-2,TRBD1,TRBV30,CAWSRDRGLGGYTF,TGTGCCTGGAGCCGGGACAGGGGTTTGGGCGGCTACACCTTC
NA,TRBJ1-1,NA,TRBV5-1,CASSSGGVTEAFF,TGCGCCAGCAGCTCCGGGGGGGTCACTGAAGCTTTCTTT
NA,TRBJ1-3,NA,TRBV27,CASSLQGSGNTIYF,TGTGCCAGCAGTTTGCAGGGCTCTGGAAACACCATATATTTT
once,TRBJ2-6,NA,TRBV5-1,CASSSDSNSGANVLTF,TGCGCCAGCAGCTCGGACAGCAACTCTGGGGCCAACGTCCTGACTTTC
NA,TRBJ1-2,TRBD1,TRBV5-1,CASSPVGTGDGYTF,TGCGCCAGCAGCCCGGTCGGGACAGGGGATGGCTACACCTTC
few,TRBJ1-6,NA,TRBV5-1,CASSSETVNSPLHF,TGCGCCAGCAGCTCCGAGACAGTAAATTCACCCCTCCACTTT
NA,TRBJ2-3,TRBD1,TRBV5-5,CASSLKDRGTDTQYF,TGTGCCAGCAGCTTGAAGGACAGGGGGACAGATACGCAGTATTTT
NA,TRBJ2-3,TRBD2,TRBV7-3,CASSPLAGVTDTQYF,TGTGCCAGCAGCCCGCTGGCGGGGGTCACAGATACGCAGTATTTT
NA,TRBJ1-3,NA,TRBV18,CASSPLGNTIYF,TGTGCCAGCTCACCCCTTGGAAACACCATATATTTT
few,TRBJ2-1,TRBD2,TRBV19,CASSREGPDYPPYNEQFF,TGTGCCAGTAGTAGGGAGGGGCCTGACTACCCTCCCTACAATGAGCAGTTCTTC
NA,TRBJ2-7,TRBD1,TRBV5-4,CASSYGTGLPYEQYF,TGTGCCAGCAGCTACGGGACAGGCCTGCCCTACGAGCAGTACTTC
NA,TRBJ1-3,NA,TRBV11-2,CASSSHTGSGTVTIYF,TGTGCCAGCAGCTCACACACCGGGTCTGGGACTGTCACCATATATTTT
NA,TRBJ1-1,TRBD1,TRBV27,CASTPDRGLFTGEAFF,TGTGCCAGCACCCCGGACAGGGGGCTATTTACGGGTGAAGCTTTCTTT
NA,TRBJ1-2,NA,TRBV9,CASSVDVGATYGYTF,TGTGCCAGCAGCGTAGATGTGGGGGCCACCTATGGCTACACCTTC
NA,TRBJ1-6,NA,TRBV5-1,CASSPSGGNSPLHF,TGCGCCAGCAGCCCGTCGGGGGGGAATTCACCCCTCCACTTT
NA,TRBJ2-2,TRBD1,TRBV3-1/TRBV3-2,CASSQLAGQVSTGELFF,TGTGCCAGCAGCCAATTGGCGGGACAGGTGTCGACCGGGGAGCTGTTTTTT
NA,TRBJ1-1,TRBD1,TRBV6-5,CASSYTGQGAEAFF,TGTGCCAGCAGTTACACAGGACAGGGCGCTGAAGCTTTCTTT
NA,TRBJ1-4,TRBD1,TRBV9,CASSPTGRPNEKLFF,TGTGCCAGCAGCCCGACAGGGCGGCCTAATGAAAAACTGTTTTTT
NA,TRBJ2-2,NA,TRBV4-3,CASSQGLVVGPEALPGELFF,TGCGCCAGCAGCCAAGGTTTGGTAGTAGGTCCGGAGGCCTTGCCCGGGGAGCTGTTTTTT
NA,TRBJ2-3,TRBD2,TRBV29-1,CSVEDPWGGADTQYF,TGCAGCGTTGAAGACCCGTGGGGGGGGGCAGATACGCAGTATTTT
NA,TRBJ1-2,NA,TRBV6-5,CANGQRGLGYTF,TGTGCCAACGGACAGCGGGGCTTGGGCTACACCTTC
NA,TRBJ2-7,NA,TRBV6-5,CASSFLSEQYF,TGTGCCAGCAGTTTCTTATCCGAGCAGTACTTC
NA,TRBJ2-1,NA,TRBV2,CASSEGAVLQFF,TGTGCCAGCAGTGAAGGAGCGGTCCTGCAGTTCTTC